This TCR beta chain appears in the sequencing data of a study of monozygotic twins with cystic fibrosis. Study-wide points: Median Simpson clonality of approximately 0.0091 suggested naive T cells predominated.

From germline, CDR1 is MDHEN and CDR2 SYDVKM. V lost 7 bases to trimming and J lost 0 bases, with 9 bases between them. CDR3 length: 14 residues. This table comes from immunoSEQ multiplex PCR, and its TCRdb copy is limited to in-frame clones, with some not included. The sample shows roughly 25,000 clones, 95% to 97% of them seen only once. The sample holds one count of this clone. The antigen is undetermined. The rearrangement uses TRBV28 and TRBJ2-2; no firm D call. The source is a girl aged 2 to 9 with cystic fibrosis. Sequenced sample: blood. The chain's CDR3 is CASKSAPNTGELFF. The CDR3 DNA sequence: TGTGCCAGCAAGTCAGCTCCGAACACCGGGGAGCTGTTTTTT.